This T cell receptor beta chain was sequenced for a study of blood T cells in healthy people across ages. Study-wide findings and caveats: Roughly linearly, TCR beta diversity per million T cells fell as age increased. Greater diversity and more naive CD4+ cells were seen in long-lived donors than in aged donors.

Alongside a J-beta primer mix, a sample-barcoded 5' primer served in a second PCR lasting about 6 to 11 cycles. Every sample gave at least 3 million paired-end reads containing CDR3. TCRdb fed the 5' RACE reads into MiXCR, producing one record per CDR3 protein. The sample carries more than 1.4 million distinct CDR3 sequences, around two fifths recorded once. A remark on this clonotype: The antigen remains unidentified. The junction does not match germline at one end; this may be a read error.

Germline assignment: CDR1 DFQATT and CDR2 SNEGSKA (reference sequence). The CDR3 loop spans 15 amino acids. Each of the donors had roughly 10 milliliters of peripheral blood drawn into EDTA-treated Vacutainer tubes. Material: blood. The receptor comes from a woman in her late teens or twenties in good health. The chain recombines TRBV20-1 with TRBJ1-6; a weak D match, TRBD1 (6 bases). The CDR3 region is CSASLPTGHQSLLHF. DNA of the CDR3: TGCAGTGCTAGTCTTCCCACGGGACATCAATCACTCCTCCACTTT.